The sequence of this T cell receptor beta chain was determined in a study of blood T cell repertoires in COVID-19 (dated by TCRdb to 2020 to 2022). At the level of the whole study: Samples from collaborators originated in the United States, Italy and Spain and spanned both the acute and convalescent phases of COVID-19. The material from the prospective study consisted of cDNA or gDNA derived from T cells, B-cell-depleted T cells, or PBMCs. Deeply sampled blood TCRbeta repertoires from subjects exposed to, actively infected with, or recovered from COVID-19 were included in the dataset. The repertoires were made available in a free public database intended to serve as a resource for research on the immune response to SARS-CoV-2. Samples came from the ongoing ImmuneRACE study (first 160 participants) plus 1,254 subjects from 6 global collaborators. A de-identified subject ID, COVID-19 status, age in years and sex were almost always included in the sample metadata. Where HLA class I and class II types were available, the types were taken from metadata supplied by the sample provider, not from assay-based typing.

TCRbeta CDR3 regions were amplified from genomic DNA using the immunoSEQ Assay, a bias-controlled multiplex PCR. Per the authors' processing: Nucleated cell counts per sample were estimated from amplification of reference gene primers within the assay. Sequence reads were collapsed and filtered to measure the absolute abundance of every unique TCRbeta CDR3 rearrangement. Productive Simpson clonality was computed per sample as the square root of Simpson's diversity index over productive rearrangements. Imported from immuneACCESS, the table was reduced by TCRdb to in-frame sequences with V and J called. These copies leave out some clones; in studies compared against another copy, an unresolved V gene accounts for under half, and the cause of the remainder is not known. The DNA was the basis for D and trimming; V, J and clone size are from that table. This sample lists approximately 310,000 clones; around 85% were detected once. The ten biggest clones cover more than 2% of the sample.

Comments on this clone: The clone's antigen remains unknown. No qualities accompany the bases; no much larger clone lies one base away.

The germline V gene yields SGHVS for CDR1 and FQNEAQ for CDR2. There are 16 amino acids in the CDR3, from cysteine to phenylalanine inclusive. The sequence is cut down to CDR3 DNA, 48 bases in frame from base 1. The V and J ends are trimmed by 4 bases and 1 base, leaving 14 bases between them. Enrolling through a virtual design, the prospective study's participants ranged in age from roughly 18 to 95 years and lived across about two dozen United States geographic areas. In the prospective study, cohorts were assigned on the basis of participant-reported clinical history obtained from a screening survey and a study questionnaire. ImmuneRACE Cohort 3 recovered participants were defined by two consecutive negative NP/OP PCR tests, healthcare professional clearance, or symptom resolution. In the prospective study, mobile phlebotomists collected whole blood, serum and a nasopharyngeal or oropharyngeal swab from each participant. Participants in the prospective study had the option to provide additional blood draws and questionnaires over a 2-month period. Before DNA extraction, prospective study blood samples were shipped either frozen or at room temperature.

On the study overall, not on this receptor specifically: The amount of clinical and demographic metadata varied by source and participant and was provided uncurated.

This sequence uses TRBV7-8 and TRBJ1-5, with the D gene too uncertain to name. The material sequenced was PBMCs or T cells enriched from blood (not recorded which). This TCR came from a man aged 30 to 45 who had recovered from COVID-19. The sequence in DNA is TGTGCCAGCAGCTCTGGCGGGGTACGAAGCAATCAGCCCCAGCATTTT. It translates as CASSSGGVRSNQPQHF.